These 7 T cell receptor beta chains came from one sample sequenced in a study of CD8 T cells in ankylosing spondylitis. Whole-study results and caveats: Seemingly characteristic of ankylosing spondylitis blood was a TCR beta motif consisting of eight highly homologous variants.

MiXCR, run by TCRdb on the 5' RACE reads, gives a single entry per CDR3 protein. The table includes approximately 540,000 distinct CDR3 sequences, 12% detected once. Which antigens these TCRs recognize remains unknown. The sequenced sample was blood, either unsorted or a sorted T cell fraction (not recorded which). All receptors derive from a male donor with ankylosing spondylitis.

The chain joins TRBV10-3 to TRBJ1-1; 9 bases are shared with TRBD1. The J segment lost 6 bases and the V segment lost 8 bases, leaving 4 bases of the junction unmatched. Germline V gives CDR1 ENHRY, CDR2 SYGVKD. The CDR3 consists of 12 residues. The CDR3 loop reads CAIGRTGAEAFF. Written as DNA, the CDR3 is TGTGCCATCGGACGGACAGGGGCTGAAGCTTTCTTT.

There are a few counts of this clonotype. V usage is TRBV10-1 and J usage is TRBJ1-6; D possibly corresponds to TRBD1 (5 bases). Germline values: CDR1 WNHNN, CDR2 SYGVQD (reference sequence). V lost 2 bases and J lost 0, with 5 bases in between. The CDR3 extends over 15 amino acids. The CDR3 is CASSEDSSYNSPLHF. The CDR3 bases are TGCGCCAGCAGTGAGGACAGCTCCTATAATTCACCCCTCCACTTT.

This clonotype was observed a handful of times. V usage is TRBV29-1 and J usage is TRBJ2-1, with 10 bases identical to TRBD1. The trim removed 7 bases at V and 12 bases at J, leaving 9 bases unmatched. Germline V gene lookup returns CDR1 SQVTM and CDR2 ANQGSEA. This CDR3 contains 12 residues. CDR3 in DNA: TGCAGCGGGGGACAGGGGCCGTTTATGCAGTTCTTC. Translated: CSGGQGPFMQFF.

Only a few counts were recorded for this clonotype. The chain carries TRBV20-1 and TRBJ2-5; no clear D. The germline V and J ends were trimmed by 7 bases and 5 bases, with 23 bases remaining between them. Germline assignment: CDR1 DFQATT and CDR2 SNEGSKA (reference sequence). There are 15 residues in the CDR3. This CDR3 reads CSVDRRKAEGETQYF. Here the CDR3 DNA reads TGCAGTGTTGACCGACGGAAGGCCGAAGGGGAGACCCAGTACTTC.

A few counts support this clonotype. The germline gene is not matched at one end of the junction; a read error may be the cause. CDR3 in DNA: TGTGCCATCAGTGAACCCGGCCTCGTGGAGAACTTC. Encoded protein: CAISEPGLVENF. This chain uses TRBV10-3 with TRBJ2-7; D remains ambiguous. Germline values: CDR1 ENHRY, CDR2 SYGVKD. The CDR3 is 12 residues long.

The rearrangement links TRBV20-1 to TRBJ1-5; weak D call: TRBD1 (5 bases). CDR1 and CDR2 (germline): DFQATT, SNEGSKA (reference sequence). This CDR3 spans 12 amino acids. V lost 6 bases to trimming and J lost 5 bases, with 11 bases between them. The CDR3 spells CSAGGVHQPQHF. As DNA, the CDR3 is TGCAGTGCGGGGGGGGTCCATCAGCCCCAGCATTTT.

This rearrangement joins TRBV27 to TRBJ1-4; D remains ambiguous. Per germline, CDR1 MNHEY and CDR2 SMNVEV (reference sequence). V lost 5 bases and J lost 3, with 10 bases in between. The CDR3 runs to 14 residues. CDR3 protein: CASSPEWANEKLFF. The CDR3 DNA follows: TGTGCCAGCAGTCCAGAATGGGCTAATGAAAAACTGTTTTTT.